This T cell receptor (beta chain) was retrieved from a study of blood T cell repertoires in COVID-19 (TCRdb year 2020). Looking at the study overall: Samples from collaborators originated in the United States, Italy and Spain and spanned both the acute and convalescent phases of COVID-19. Where available, HLA class I and class II types were obtained from metadata supplied by the sample provider rather than from assay-based typing. The samples were drawn from the first 160 participants of the ongoing ImmuneRACE study and from 950 to 1,500 subjects provided by 6 global collaborators. The dataset comprised deeply sampled blood TCRbeta repertoires from subjects exposed to, actively infected with, or recovered from COVID-19. Nearly every sample came with metadata listing a de-identified subject ID, COVID-19 status, age in years and sex. A freely available public database, intended as a resource for researchers studying the immune response to SARS-CoV-2, is where the repertoires were released. The material from the prospective study consisted of cDNA or gDNA derived from T cells, B-cell-depleted T cells, or PBMCs.

Participants in the prospective study were enrolled through a virtual design, were aged about 18 to 90 years, and lived in roughly 25 United States geographic areas. In the prospective study, participants were assigned to cohorts based on the clinical history participants reported in a screening survey and a study questionnaire. Recovered participants in ImmuneRACE Cohort 3 were defined as having two consecutive negative NP/OP PCR tests, clearance from a healthcare professional, or resolution of symptoms. In the prospective study, mobile phlebotomists collected whole blood, serum and a nasopharyngeal or oropharyngeal swab from each participant. Participants in the prospective study had the option to provide additional blood draws and questionnaires over an approximately two-month period. Prospective study blood samples were shipped either frozen or at room temperature before DNA extraction. Overall results and qualifications from the work: Clinical and demographic metadata were provided uncurated, with the amount varying by source and participant.

CDR3 length: 14 amino acids, cysteine to phenylalanine. Kept here is only the CDR3 DNA, which spans 42 bases and is read in frame from base 1. CDR1 and CDR2 (MDHEN, SYDVKM) derive from the germline V gene. Trimmed from V: 3 bases; trimmed from J: 5 bases; junction bases lacking a gene match: 4. This clone has only one observation. Its antigen remains undetermined. No per-base quality is available; no much larger clone lies one base away. TCRbeta CDR3 regions were amplified from genomic DNA by means of the immunoSEQ Assay, a bias-controlled multiplex PCR. Regarding the original processing steps: Within the assay, amplification of reference gene primers was used to estimate how many nucleated cells each sample contained. Sequence reads were collapsed and filtered to measure the absolute abundance of every unique TCRbeta CDR3 rearrangement. For each sample, productive Simpson clonality was calculated as the square root of Simpson's diversity index across productive rearrangements. Imported from immuneACCESS, the table was reduced by TCRdb to in-frame sequences with V and J called. These copies leave out some clones; in studies compared against another copy, an unresolved V gene accounts for under half, and the cause of the remainder is not known. Clonal size and the V and J genes are those of that table, whereas D and trimming came from the DNA. The sample data list about 370,000 clones, and under 90% of these were observed just once. Together, the top ten hold around 1.7% of the sample.

The sample taken for sequencing was PBMCs or T cells enriched from blood (not recorded which). The V and J segments used are TRBV28 and TRBJ1-5, with 7 junctional bases fitting TRBD1. This clonotype was obtained from a young woman who had recovered from COVID-19. The sequenced DNA is TGTGCCAGCAGTTTCGGGACAGCATATCAGCCCCAGCATTTT. It translates to CASSFGTAYQPQHF. Full variable domain (CDR3 extended with the reference TRBV28 and TRBJ1-5 proteins): DVKVTQSSRYLVKRTGEKVFLECVQDMDHENMFWYRQDPGLGLRLIYFSYDVKMKEKGDIPEGYSVSREKKERFSLILESASTNQTSMYLCASSFGTAYQPQHFGDGTRLSIL.